This T cell receptor (beta chain) was observed in a study of blood T cell repertoires in COVID-19. Study-wide context: The samples span acute and convalescent COVID-19 from the United States, Italy and Spain. The analysed material was cDNA or gDNA that came from T cells, B-cell-depleted T cells, or PBMCs.

In the source study's methods: Nucleated cell number was recorded as an estimate derived from reference gene primer amplification. Data came from immunoSEQ multiplex PCR; TCRdb stores just in-frame clones and leaves some out. V, J and clone size are those of that table, while D and trimming were read from the DNA. The sample shows 24,000 or so clones, 86% of them seen only once. This CDR3 has 15 residues. V was trimmed by 2 bases and J by 4 bases, leaving 14 bases between them. In germline, CDR1 is LNHDA, CDR2 SQIVND (reference sequence). The chain links TRBV19 to TRBJ1-2; the D gene is possibly TRBD1 (5 bases). The sequence was obtained from a human donor with acute or convalescent COVID-19. The donor label of this sample is uncertain. The sample comprised peripheral blood. The DNA of the CDR3 is TGTGCCAGTAGTATATCCTTAGGGGAAGGCTATGGCTACACCTTC. Its translation is CASSISLGEGYGYTF. The entire variable domain, with the rest obtained from reference TRBV19 and TRBJ1-2, is as follows: DGGITQSPKYLFRKEGQNVTLSCEQNLNHDAMYWYRQDPGQGLRLIYYSQIVNDFQKGDIAEGYSVSREKKESFPLTVTSAQKNPTAFYLCASSISLGEGYGYTFGSGTRLTVV.